A selection of T cell receptor beta chains follows, all from one sample in a study of T cells after yellow fever vaccination. Each CDR3 protein is one row after TCRdb ran MiXCR on the 5' RACE reads. The data show approximately 550,000 distinct CDR3 sequences, with under 25% seen just once and 13% to 15% held by the top ten. Sequences were derived from PBMCs, sampled 15 days after the yellow fever booster vaccination. The receptors stem from a man aged 25-40 years who received the YFV17D yellow fever vaccine. The CDR3 runs from the conserved cysteine through the conserved F or W. A D gene is named only where the DNA matches it firmly. A clone size is listed for some rows: how often the clone was seen (once, few, many), or a class if it is expanded.

cdr3_length: 14; clone_size: NA; j_call: TRBJ2-7; v_call: TRBV5-1; d_call: NA; cdr3_aa: CASTPPTRPYEQYF; cdr3_nt: TGCGCCAGCACCCCACCCACGAGACCCTACGAGCAGTACTTC
cdr3_length: 12; clone_size: few; j_call: TRBJ2-5; v_call: TRBV7-8; d_call: NA; cdr3_aa: CASRSPGRTQYF; cdr3_nt: TGTGCCAGCAGATCCCCGGGGCGGACCCAGTACTTC
cdr3_length: 14; clone_size: few; j_call: TRBJ2-2; v_call: TRBV30; d_call: NA; cdr3_aa: CAWTRVTNTGELFF; cdr3_nt: TGTGCCTGGACGCGGGTTACGAACACCGGGGAGCTGTTTTTT
cdr3_length: 14; clone_size: NA; j_call: TRBJ2-5; v_call: TRBV6-5; d_call: NA; cdr3_aa: CASSYNTQRGTQYF; cdr3_nt: TGTGCCAGCAGTTACAACACACAACGGGGGACCCAGTACTTC
cdr3_length: 16; clone_size: NA; j_call: TRBJ2-2; v_call: TRBV20-1; d_call: TRBD2; cdr3_aa: CSARPSTSWNTGELFF; cdr3_nt: TGCAGTGCTAGACCGTCGACTAGCTGGAACACCGGGGAGCTGTTTTTT
cdr3_length: 16; clone_size: few; j_call: TRBJ2-7; v_call: TRBV20-1; d_call: TRBD2; cdr3_aa: CSARDSASGRTYEQYF; cdr3_nt: TGCAGTGCTAGAGATTCGGCTAGCGGGAGGACCTACGAGCAGTACTTC
cdr3_length: 17; clone_size: NA; j_call: TRBJ2-3; v_call: TRBV12-3/TRBV12-4; d_call: TRBD2; cdr3_aa: CASSGGTSGIWADTQYF; cdr3_nt: TGTGCCAGCAGTGGGGGGACTAGCGGGATCTGGGCAGATACGCAGTATTTT
cdr3_length: 17; clone_size: NA; j_call: TRBJ2-4; v_call: TRBV21-1; d_call: NA; cdr3_aa: CASSTESGGLAKNIQYF; cdr3_nt: TGTGCCAGCAGCACGGAGTCCGGGGGCCTAGCCAAAAACATTCAGTACTTC
cdr3_length: 14; clone_size: NA; j_call: TRBJ2-2; v_call: TRBV12-3/TRBV12-4; d_call: NA; cdr3_aa: CASSARGSTGELFF; cdr3_nt: TGTGCCAGCAGTGCCCGGGGGTCCACCGGGGAGCTGTTTTTT
cdr3_length: 15; clone_size: few; j_call: TRBJ2-3; v_call: TRBV19; d_call: TRBD2; cdr3_aa: CASSMDGRPTDTQYF; cdr3_nt: TGTGCCAGTAGTATGGACGGGAGGCCCACAGATACGCAGTATTTT
cdr3_length: 15; clone_size: once; j_call: TRBJ2-7; v_call: TRBV7-9; d_call: TRBD1; cdr3_aa: CASSQEDRVYREQYF; cdr3_nt: TGTGCCAGCAGCCAAGAGGACAGGGTTTACCGCGAGCAGTACTTC
cdr3_length: 14; clone_size: NA; j_call: TRBJ2-3; v_call: TRBV10-1; d_call: NA; cdr3_aa: CASSGEAVQGTQYF; cdr3_nt: TGCGCCAGCAGTGGAGAAGCGGTCCAGGGTACGCAGTATTTT
cdr3_length: 14; clone_size: NA; j_call: TRBJ2-2; v_call: TRBV5-1; d_call: NA; cdr3_aa: CASSFKSNTGELFF; cdr3_nt: TGCGCCAGCAGCTTCAAATCGAACACCGGGGAGCTGTTTTTT
cdr3_length: 15; clone_size: NA; j_call: TRBJ2-7; v_call: TRBV5-1; d_call: TRBD2; cdr3_aa: CASSSQEAGVYEQYF; cdr3_nt: TGCGCCAGCAGCTCCCAAGAAGCGGGAGTGTACGAGCAGTACTTC
cdr3_length: 14; clone_size: NA; j_call: TRBJ2-7; v_call: TRBV29-1; d_call: TRBD2; cdr3_aa: CSVGTGGPLREQYF; cdr3_nt: TGCAGCGTTGGCACGGGGGGTCCCCTTCGAGAGCAGTACTTC
cdr3_length: 13; clone_size: NA; j_call: TRBJ1-1; v_call: TRBV4-3; d_call: NA; cdr3_aa: CASSQDPTGEAFF; cdr3_nt: TGCGCCAGCAGCCAAGATCCTACAGGTGAAGCTTTCTTT
cdr3_length: 14; clone_size: few; j_call: TRBJ1-4; v_call: TRBV11-2; d_call: NA; cdr3_aa: CASSLGGRDEKLFF; cdr3_nt: TGTGCCAGCAGCTTGGGAGGGCGGGATGAAAAACTGTTTTTT
cdr3_length: 16; clone_size: NA; j_call: TRBJ2-3; v_call: TRBV5-6; d_call: NA; cdr3_aa: CASSLAASRVKDTQYF; cdr3_nt: TGTGCCAGCAGCTTGGCCGCTAGCAGGGTGAAAGATACGCAGTATTTT
cdr3_length: 13; clone_size: NA; j_call: TRBJ2-5; v_call: TRBV10-3; d_call: NA; cdr3_aa: CAISERSQETQYF; cdr3_nt: TGTGCCATCAGTGAGCGCAGTCAAGAGACCCAGTACTTC
cdr3_length: 18; clone_size: few; j_call: TRBJ2-3; v_call: TRBV21-1; d_call: NA; cdr3_aa: CASSKPAGAESGTDTQYF; cdr3_nt: TGTGCCAGCAGCAAACCTGCCGGAGCGGAATCAGGCACAGATACGCAGTATTTT
cdr3_length: 15; clone_size: NA; j_call: TRBJ1-5; v_call: TRBV10-3; d_call: NA; cdr3_aa: CAISDGREHDQPQHF; cdr3_nt: TGTGCCATCAGTGATGGCAGGGAACATGATCAGCCCCAGCATTTT
cdr3_length: 16; clone_size: few; j_call: TRBJ2-7; v_call: TRBV12-3/TRBV12-4; d_call: NA; cdr3_aa: CASSLARSGPSYEQYF; cdr3_nt: TGTGCCAGCAGTTTAGCGCGTAGCGGCCCCTCCTACGAGCAGTACTTC
cdr3_length: 11; clone_size: NA; j_call: TRBJ2-1; v_call: TRBV20-1; d_call: NA; cdr3_aa: CSLGIRDEQFF; cdr3_nt: TGCAGCCTGGGAATCAGAGATGAGCAGTTCTTC
cdr3_length: 15; clone_size: few; j_call: TRBJ2-2; v_call: TRBV7-7; d_call: TRBD1; cdr3_aa: CASSLSGGPTGELFF; cdr3_nt: TGTGCTAGCAGCTTATCAGGGGGCCCCACCGGGGAGCTGTTTTTT
cdr3_length: 13; clone_size: NA; j_call: TRBJ2-7; v_call: TRBV28; d_call: NA; cdr3_aa: CASTRGQLYEQYF; cdr3_nt: TGTGCCAGCACCCGCGGGCAGCTCTACGAGCAGTACTTC
cdr3_length: 15; clone_size: NA; j_call: TRBJ2-5; v_call: TRBV5-1; d_call: NA; cdr3_aa: CASGSSGSGRETQYF; cdr3_nt: TGCGCCAGCGGCAGTTCAGGGTCAGGGCGGGAGACCCAGTACTTC
cdr3_length: 16; clone_size: NA; j_call: TRBJ2-7; v_call: TRBV6-5; d_call: TRBD1; cdr3_aa: CASSYSIDRGTYEQYF; cdr3_nt: TGTGCCAGCAGTTACTCGATTGACAGGGGCACCTACGAGCAGTACTTC
cdr3_length: 11; clone_size: few; j_call: TRBJ1-1; v_call: TRBV12-3/TRBV12-4; d_call: NA; cdr3_aa: CASSFSTEAFF; cdr3_nt: TGTGCCAGCAGTTTTTCTACTGAAGCTTTCTTT
cdr3_length: 17; clone_size: NA; j_call: TRBJ2-7; v_call: TRBV10-2; d_call: TRBD2; cdr3_aa: CASSEGLAGGSPYEQYF; cdr3_nt: TGCGCCAGCAGTGAGGGACTAGCGGGAGGTAGTCCCTACGAGCAGTACTTC
cdr3_length: 15; clone_size: few; j_call: TRBJ2-1; v_call: TRBV20-1; d_call: TRBD2; cdr3_aa: CSARQRLAGTIEQFF; cdr3_nt: TGCAGTGCTAGACAGCGGCTAGCGGGTACGATTGAGCAGTTCTTC
cdr3_length: 15; clone_size: few; j_call: TRBJ2-3; v_call: TRBV27; d_call: NA; cdr3_aa: CASSAAGSRLDTQYF; cdr3_nt: TGTGCCAGCTCCGCGGCAGGCTCCCGATTAGATACGCAGTATTTT
cdr3_length: 14; clone_size: NA; j_call: TRBJ2-4; v_call: TRBV7-2; d_call: NA; cdr3_aa: CASSLEARGNIQYF; cdr3_nt: TGTGCCAGCAGCTTAGAGGCGAGGGGAAACATTCAGTACTTC
cdr3_length: 15; clone_size: NA; j_call: TRBJ1-1; v_call: TRBV5-1; d_call: TRBD1; cdr3_aa: CASSLETGGETEAFF; cdr3_nt: TGCGCCAGCAGCTTGGAGACAGGGGGAGAGACTGAAGCTTTCTTT
cdr3_length: 17; clone_size: few; j_call: TRBJ2-1; v_call: TRBV5-1; d_call: TRBD2; cdr3_aa: CASSLVRSLSGSYEQFF; cdr3_nt: TGCGCCAGCAGCTTGGTGCGGTCCCTTAGCGGGAGCTATGAGCAGTTCTTC
cdr3_length: 13; clone_size: few; j_call: TRBJ2-7; v_call: TRBV10-2; d_call: TRBD2; cdr3_aa: CASSDPGTTEQYF; cdr3_nt: TGCGCCAGCAGTGACCCTGGGACTACCGAGCAGTACTTC